Sample share makes the clone carrying this T cell receptor (beta chain) medium-sized (0.01 to 0.1%). What it binds is unknown. The source of the sample is a study of T cells in Graves' hyperthyroidism and ophthalmopathy. Study-level findings and limits: The model's output predicted ophthalmopathy at a median of roughly seven months prior to onset.

Subjects with ophthalmopathy showed a Clinical Activity Score no lower than 3, a NOSPECS grade no lower than 4, and a duration shorter than 3 months. PBMCs were obtained from 10 ml fresh peripheral blood. From RNA transcripts, TCR beta CDR3 regions were amplified. Initially, a first-round RT-PCR of the TCR CDR3 employed the HTBI primer set. Using its own MiXCR run on the multiplex PCR reads, TCRdb lists one record per CDR3 protein. The sample holds about 50,000 distinct CDR3 sequences, 49% seen once. Germline CDR1 and CDR2: SQVTM and ANQGSEA. The V and J ends lost 6 bases and 2 bases, in that order; junction bases with no gene match: 2. This CDR3 spans 12 amino acids.

The sequencing input was blood. The sequence derives from a woman in her 30s with Graves' ophthalmopathy. V is TRBV29-1 and J is TRBJ2-7; 9 nucleotides agree with TRBD1. CDR3 nucleotide sequence: TGCAGCGTACGACAGGGGGCCTACGAGCAGTACTTC. It codes for CSVRQGAYEQYF.